These 27 T cell receptor beta chains were sequenced from one sample in a study of blood T cells in healthy people across ages. A second about 7 to 12 cycle PCR used barcoded and J-beta primers. TCRdb redid the calling of the 5' RACE reads with MiXCR, one entry per CDR3 protein. Here the sample spans around 1,600,000 distinct CDR3 sequences, 35% to 45% being singletons. The material sequenced was blood. The source is a woman aged 18-35 years in good health.

The chain combines TRBV5-1 with TRBJ1-2; TRBD1 agrees at 7 bases. The CDR3 spans 15 residues. Germline V lookup: CDR1 SGHRS, CDR2 YFSETQ. The J segment lost 3 bases and the V segment lost 0 bases, leaving 5 bases of the junction unmatched. The CDR3: CASSLEGQSYYGYTF. CDR3 in DNA: TGCGCCAGCAGCTTGGAGGGACAGAGCTACTATGGCTACACCTTC.

The chain has TRBV12-3 or TRBV12-4 and TRBJ2-1; TRBD1 matches 12 bases. With 3 bases clipped from V and 1 base from J, the junction kept 19 bases outside the gene matches. This CDR3 is built from 22 residues. CDR3 residues: CASSLWDRGRRTGLPSYNEQFF. As DNA, the CDR3 is TGTGCCAGCAGTTTGTGGGACAGGGGGCGACGTACGGGCCTCCCTTCCTACAATGAGCAGTTCTTC.

This clonotype was found a few times. CDR3 residues: CSVARTSSSYEQYF. The CDR3 nucleotides read TGCAGCGTCGCCCGTACTAGCAGCTCCTACGAGCAGTACTTC. J is TRBJ2-7 and V is TRBV29-1, with TRBD2 as a possible D gene (6 bases). Germline V gives CDR1 SQVTM, CDR2 ANQGSEA. V lost 6 bases, J lost 0 bases, and 15 bases lay in between. This CDR3 contains 14 residues.

This clonotype showed up many times. The chain joins TRBV7-2 to TRBJ2-3; D remains unclear. CDR1 is SGHTA, CDR2 FQGNSA, per germline. CDR3 length: 11 residues. Trimming cost V 5 bases and J 5 bases, with 5 bases left between them. The CDR3 DNA sequence: TGTGCCAGCAGCACCGGAGATACGCAGTATTTT. This translates into CASSTGDTQYF.

This clonotype was counted only a few times. This chain links TRBV12-3 or TRBV12-4 with TRBJ2-7, with 8 bases lining up with TRBD1. CDR3 length: 15 residues. The junction had 5 bases not matched to a gene; V was cut back by 4 bases and J by 0 bases. In DNA, the CDR3 is TGTGCCAGCAGTTCAAACAGGGGGAACTCCTACGAGCAGTACTTC. Its protein product is CASSSNRGNSYEQYF.

A few counts support this clonotype. V is TRBV20-1 and J is TRBJ1-6; 8 nucleotides match TRBD1. Germline trimming cut 0 bases from V and 10 bases from J; bases unmatched to any gene: 11. The CDR3 has 16 amino acids. The germline V gene has CDR1 DFQATT and CDR2 SNEGSKA (reference sequence). CDR3: CSARDRGAGGKSPLHF. The CDR3 DNA is TGCAGTGCTAGAGATCGGGGGGCAGGGGGCAAATCACCCCTCCACTTT.

This chain uses TRBV24-1 with TRBJ2-1, with TRBD2 matching 9 bases. The CDR3 length is 15 residues. The V gene end was trimmed by 0 bases and the J gene end by 8 bases; junction bases not matched to a gene: 4. Germline values: CDR1 KGHDR, CDR2 SFDVKD. The CDR3, as DNA: TGTGCCACCAGTGATTTGTTAGCGGGAGAGGATGAGCAGTTCTTC. As protein: CATSDLLAGEDEQFF.

This clonotype was seen more than once but under ten times. This rearrangement joins TRBV27 to TRBJ2-7; D tentatively reads TRBD1 or TRBD2 (5 bases each). CDR1 and CDR2 (germline): MNHEY, SMNVEV (reference sequence). Trimming took off 8 bases at V and 10 bases at J, with 21 bases between the two ends. The CDR3 has 13 residues. The CDR3 DNA is TGTGCCAGCTCCCGGGACGGTCGGATTGATCAGTACTTC. It yields the protein CASSRDGRIDQYF.

This clonotype turned up a few times. The genes are TRBV11-2 and TRBJ2-2, with 7 bases aligning to TRBD1. The CDR3 extends over 16 amino acids. V shed 3 bases and J 6 bases; nucleotides not matched to a gene: 10. Looked up from germline, CDR1 is SGHAT and CDR2 is FQNNGV. CDR3 coding DNA: TGTGCCAGCAGCTTTGCCTTGACAGGGATGTCCGGGGAGCTGTTTTTT. This codes for CASSFALTGMSGELFF.

The genes are TRBV27 and TRBJ2-5; 7 bases line up with TRBD2. Losses at the gene ends were 6 bases for V and 5 bases for J; bases not matched to a gene: 9. The germline CDR1 and CDR2 sequences are MNHEY and SMNVEV (reference sequence). The length of the CDR3 is 14 residues. CDR3 amino acids: CASRNRAGWETQYF. For the CDR3, the DNA is TGTGCCAGCAGAAACCGAGCGGGATGGGAGACCCAGTACTTC.

This clonotype has more than one count but fewer than ten. This chain links TRBV3-1 with TRBJ2-1; tentatively, D is TRBD1 or TRBD2 (5 bases each). Germline values: CDR1 LGHDT, CDR2 YNNKEL (reference sequence). V lost 4 bases and J 4 bases, leaving 20 bases between the germline ends. This CDR3 contains 17 residues. CDR3 DNA sequence: TGTGCCAGCAGCCGCGTTTCCCCCGGGACGCTTTACAATGAGCAGTTCTTC. Protein: CASSRVSPGTLYNEQFF.

This clonotype was seen more than once but under ten times. This chain uses TRBV6-2 or TRBV6-3 with TRBJ2-5; no clear D. Trimming took off 6 bases at V and 4 bases at J, with 12 bases between the two ends. The CDR3 has 13 amino acids. In germline, CDR1 is MNHEY, CDR2 SVGEGT. The CDR3 sequence is CASSPFTSETQYF. DNA for the CDR3: TGTGCCAGCAGCCCCTTCACTTCAGAGACCCAGTACTTC.

V gene TRBV5-5 combines with J gene TRBJ1-6; a possible D gene is TRBD1 (6 bases). CDR3 size: 14 residues. CDR1 and CDR2 from the germline V gene are SGHKS and YYEKEE (reference sequence). The V end lost 2 bases, the J end lost 8 bases, and 11 bases lay between the germline ends. CDR3 amino acids: CASSLGGGDSPLHF. CDR3 coding DNA: TGTGCCAGCAGCTTAGGCGGGGGCGATTCACCCCTCCACTTT.

The rearrangement uses TRBV28 and TRBJ2-5; 10 bases fit TRBD2. Germline loops: CDR1 MDHEN, CDR2 SYDVKM. After removal of 2 bases from V and 13 bases from J, the junction contained 10 bases not matched to a gene. CDR3 length: 14 amino acids. Written as DNA, the CDR3 is TGTGCCAGCAGTTTAAGCGTAGCGGGAGGTCATCCGTACTTC. Translating it yields CASSLSVAGGHPYF.

The chain recombines TRBV28 with TRBJ2-7; a weak D match, TRBD2 (5 bases). V shed 6 bases and J shed 6 bases, with 12 bases lying between them. CDR1 and CDR2 from the germline V gene are MDHEN and SYDVKM. This CDR3 region has 12 residues. CDR3 DNA sequence: TGTGCCAGCAGGAGGGAATTGGGCGAGCAGTACTTC. Its translation: CASRRELGEQYF.

In this sample, this clonotype turned up a few times. The V gene is TRBV20-1, the J gene TRBJ1-5; D is unresolved. Trimming took 2 bases from V and 5 from J, leaving 10 bases between them. Germline loops: CDR1 DFQATT, CDR2 SNEGSKA (reference sequence). This CDR3 spans 13 amino acids. The CDR3 DNA reads as TGCAGTGCTAGAATTGGGCGCGATCAGCCCCAGCATTTT. Translating gives CSARIGRDQPQHF.

This clonotype was seen at least ten times. J is TRBJ1-2 and V is TRBV12-3 or TRBV12-4; D gene ambiguous. V shed 5 bases and J shed 6 bases, with 13 bases lying between them. This CDR3 region has 13 residues. The CDR3 coding sequence is TGTGCCAGCAGTCCCGGGAATTACCATGGCTACACCTTC. Residues: CASSPGNYHGYTF.

The sample holds a few counts of this clonotype. CDR3 protein: CSVEEGGKNIQYF. CDR3 in DNA: TGCAGCGTTGAAGAAGGGGGGAAAAACATTCAGTACTTC. The chain joins TRBV29-1 to TRBJ2-4; D possibly uses TRBD1 or TRBD2 (6 bases each). The CDR3 totals 13 residues. Trimming removed 0 bases from V and 4 bases from J, with 7 bases in between. The germline gives CDR1 SQVTM, CDR2 ANQGSEA. Full variable domain (remainder filled in from reference TRBV29-1 and TRBJ2-4): SAVISQKPSRDICQRGTSLTIQCQVDSQVTMMFWYRQQPGQSLTLIATANQGSEATYESGFVIDKFPISRPNLTFSTLTVSNMSPEDSSIYLCSVEEGGKNIQYFGAGTRLSVL.

This chain joins TRBV2 and TRBJ1-2; tentatively, D is TRBD1 (5 bases). The CDR3 is 15 amino acids. CDR1 and CDR2 (germline): SNHLY, FYNNEI. V shed 3 bases and J shed 3 bases, with 14 bases lying between them. The CDR3 coding sequence is TGTGCCAGCAGTGATGACGGGGCGTTCGACTATGGCTACACCTTC. It translates to CASSDDGAFDYGYTF.

This clonotype was seen many times. The chain links TRBV4-1 to TRBJ2-3; no clear D. There are 13 residues in the CDR3. V lost 0 bases and J lost 4, with 5 bases in between. Germline CDR1 MGHRA, CDR2 YSYEKL. Here the CDR3 reads CASSQDAADTQYF. The CDR3 region has the DNA TGCGCCAGCAGCCAAGACGCGGCAGATACGCAGTATTTT.

The chain uses TRBV12-3 or TRBV12-4 and TRBJ2-7; 7 bases fit TRBD2. The tail of the sequence fits TRBJ2-5 better, so the J call may be wrong. There are 14 residues in the CDR3. CDR3 region: CASSVAAGVQTQYF. CDR3 nucleotide sequence: TGTGCCAGCAGTGTTGCCGCGGGAGTGCAGACCCAGTACTTC.

This clonotype was seen once. Its ends do not fully match the called genes, so a read error is possible. The V and J genes are TRBV28 and TRBJ1-5, with TRBD1 as a possible D gene (5 bases). CDR1 MDHEN and CDR2 SYDVKM come from the germline V gene. This CDR3 contains 14 residues. CDR3 amino acids: CASTDWGGNQPQHF. CDR3 DNA sequence: TGTGCAAGCACAGATTGGGGGGGGAATCAGCCCCAGCATTTT.

This clonotype was picked up a small number of times. The chain recombines TRBV21-1 with TRBJ2-3. TRBV21-1 is designated a pseudogene. This CDR3 comprises 17 residues. DNA for the CDR3: TGTGCCAGCAGCAAAGCGCCTGGCGGGATGGGCACAGATACGCAGTATTTT. Translated: CASSKAPGGMGTDTQYF.

The sample holds a few counts of this clonotype. The rearrangement links TRBV12-3 or TRBV12-4 to TRBJ2-3; a weak D match, TRBD1 (6 bases). The CDR3 length is 15 residues. With 8 bases removed from V and 6 bases from J, the gap between germline ends came to 21 bases. The CDR3 loop reads CASGGYRAGYDTQYF. The CDR3 region has the DNA TGTGCCAGCGGTGGGTACAGGGCCGGATACGATACGCAGTATTTT.

V usage is TRBV6-1 and J usage is TRBJ2-7; 8 positions match TRBD2. The CDR3 is 17 amino acids. Trimming at V came to 4 bases and at J to 5 bases, leaving 16 bases not matched to a gene. Per germline, CDR1 MNHNS and CDR2 SASEGT. CDR3: CASSATPGGRSFHEQYF. The CDR3, as DNA: TGTGCCAGCAGTGCCACGCCAGGCGGGAGGTCGTTCCACGAGCAGTACTTC.

This clonotype was observed a handful of times. The chain has TRBV6-6 and TRBJ2-7; D is uncertain. The CDR3 totals 11 residues. The germline V gene has CDR1 MNHNY and CDR2 SVGAGI (reference sequence). V lost 10 bases and J lost 2, with 9 bases in between. This CDR3 is CATRGAYEQYF. CDR3 in DNA: TGTGCCACCCGAGGCGCCTACGAGCAGTACTTC.

The rearrangement joins TRBV11-2 to TRBJ2-7; no clear D gene. Germline V gene lookup returns CDR1 SGHAT and CDR2 FQNNGV. V lost 5 bases and J 2 bases, leaving 13 bases between the germline ends. This CDR3 comprises 14 residues. The CDR3 loop reads CASSPRAATYEQYF. In DNA form, the CDR3 reads TGTGCCAGCAGCCCACGGGCCGCTACCTACGAGCAGTACTTC. The whole variable domain, filled in from reference TRBV11-2 and TRBJ2-7, reads EAGVAQSPRYKIIEKRQSVAFWCNPISGHATLYWYQQILGQGPKLLIQFQNNGVVDDSQLPKDRFSAERLKGVDSTLKIQPAKLEDSAVYLCASSPRAATYEQYFGPGTRLTVT.